These T cell receptor beta chains were read from a single sample in a study of T cell responses to AZD1222 COVID-19 vaccine. The method was immunoSEQ multiplex PCR; TCRdb's version includes in-frame clones alone and lacks a portion of them. The table has about 260,000 clones, just over 90% seen once; the top ten hold around 0.57%. The sample in question was peripheral blood, obtained on day 0 of AZD1222 vaccination. Receptors were obtained from an adult in good health. CDR3s include the opening cysteine and the closing phenylalanine or tryptophan. Each record gives: V gene, clone size, D gene, J gene, CDR3 protein, CDR3 DNA. The D gene is left open where the match is weak. Size tells how often a clone was seen (once, few, many) or the class of an expanded clone, and some rows leave it out.

v_call: TRBV7-2
clone_size: -
d_call: -
j_call: TRBJ1-2
cdr3_aa: CASSPSGRVGGYTF
cdr3_nt: TGTGCCAGCAGCCCAAGCGGGAGGGTCGGCGGCTACACCTTC

v_call: TRBV21-1
clone_size: -
d_call: -
j_call: TRBJ2-5
cdr3_aa: CATRQGDIQETQYF
cdr3_nt: TGTGCCACCAGACAGGGCGATATCCAAGAGACCCAGTACTTC

v_call: TRBV9
clone_size: -
d_call: -
j_call: TRBJ2-3
cdr3_aa: CASSVAQGYTDTQYF
cdr3_nt: TGTGCCAGCAGCGTAGCTCAGGGATACACAGATACGCAGTATTTT

v_call: TRBV2
clone_size: -
d_call: TRBD1
j_call: TRBJ2-7
cdr3_aa: CASSTGTVYEQYF
cdr3_nt: TGTGCCAGCAGTACCGGGACAGTCTACGAGCAGTACTTC

v_call: TRBV19
clone_size: -
d_call: -
j_call: TRBJ1-5
cdr3_aa: CASSIQDQPQHF
cdr3_nt: TGTGCCAGTAGTATACAGGATCAGCCCCAGCATTTT

v_call: TRBV15
clone_size: few
d_call: TRBD1
j_call: TRBJ1-5
cdr3_aa: CATSEDRGGQPQHF
cdr3_nt: TGTGCCACCAGTGAGGACAGGGGAGGTCAGCCCCAGCATTTT

v_call: TRBV7-2
clone_size: -
d_call: -
j_call: TRBJ2-7
cdr3_aa: CASVREQYF
cdr3_nt: TGTGCCAGCGTTCGCGAGCAGTACTTC

v_call: TRBV19
clone_size: -
d_call: -
j_call: TRBJ2-3
cdr3_aa: CASTGSWSGTDTQYF
cdr3_nt: TGTGCCAGTACGGGAAGTTGGAGCGGCACAGATACGCAGTATTTT

v_call: TRBV5-6
clone_size: -
d_call: -
j_call: TRBJ2-1
cdr3_aa: CASSLPLGGVEQFF
cdr3_nt: TGTGCCAGCAGCTTACCACTTGGGGGAGTTGAGCAGTTCTTC

v_call: TRBV28
clone_size: -
d_call: TRBD1
j_call: TRBJ1-5
cdr3_aa: CASSSAGDRGFQPQHF
cdr3_nt: TGTGCCAGCAGTTCCGCTGGGGACAGGGGTTTTCAGCCCCAGCATTTT

v_call: TRBV5-1
clone_size: -
d_call: TRBD1
j_call: TRBJ1-6
cdr3_aa: CASSTLPGTGINSPLHF
cdr3_nt: TGCGCCAGCAGTACCCTACCCGGGACAGGGATCAATTCACCCCTCCACTTT

v_call: TRBV7-6
clone_size: -
d_call: TRBD1
j_call: TRBJ2-1
cdr3_aa: CASSLAPGQGARGGNNEQFF
cdr3_nt: TGTGCCAGCAGCTTAGCCCCGGGACAGGGGGCGCGGGGGGGAAACAATGAGCAGTTCTTC

v_call: TRBV7-9
clone_size: -
d_call: -
j_call: TRBJ1-3
cdr3_aa: CASSQGGNTIYF
cdr3_nt: TGTGCCAGCAGCCAGGGAGGAAACACCATATATTTT

v_call: TRBV5-1
clone_size: -
d_call: TRBD2
j_call: TRBJ2-3
cdr3_aa: CASSLALAGGTDTQYF
cdr3_nt: TGCGCCAGCAGCTTGGCCTTGGCGGGAGGCACAGATACGCAGTATTTT

v_call: TRBV7-3
clone_size: -
d_call: -
j_call: TRBJ2-7
cdr3_aa: CASSPHAVEQYF
cdr3_nt: TGTGCCAGCAGCCCCCACGCGGTAGAGCAGTACTTC

v_call: TRBV7-3
clone_size: -
d_call: TRBD1
j_call: TRBJ2-5
cdr3_aa: CASSFWAGGMETQYF
cdr3_nt: TGTGCCAGCAGCTTTTGGGCAGGGGGCATGGAGACCCAGTACTTC

v_call: TRBV5-1
clone_size: -
d_call: TRBD1
j_call: TRBJ2-5
cdr3_aa: CASHQAGGVETQYF
cdr3_nt: TGCGCCAGCCACCAGGCAGGGGGCGTAGAGACCCAGTACTTC

v_call: TRBV12-3/TRBV12-4
clone_size: -
d_call: -
j_call: TRBJ1-5
cdr3_aa: CASSSLRDQPQHF
cdr3_nt: TGTGCCAGCAGCTCTCTCCGGGATCAGCCCCAGCATTTT

v_call: TRBV7-9
clone_size: few
d_call: -
j_call: TRBJ1-6
cdr3_aa: CASSSSRDESPLHF
cdr3_nt: TGTGCCAGCAGCTCGTCCAGGGATGAATCACCCCTCCACTTT

v_call: TRBV27
clone_size: -
d_call: TRBD1
j_call: TRBJ1-1
cdr3_aa: CASSGYRGLSTEAFF
cdr3_nt: TGTGCCAGCAGTGGGTACAGGGGGCTGTCCACTGAAGCTTTCTTT

v_call: TRBV5-1
clone_size: -
d_call: -
j_call: TRBJ2-2
cdr3_aa: CASSLTGSTGELFF
cdr3_nt: TGCGCCAGCAGCTTGACAGGAAGCACCGGGGAGCTGTTTTTT

v_call: TRBV6-5
clone_size: -
d_call: -
j_call: TRBJ1-6
cdr3_aa: CASSYIGVSLDSPLHF
cdr3_nt: TGTGCCAGCAGTTACATAGGGGTCAGTTTGGATTCACCCCTCCACTTT

v_call: TRBV7-9
clone_size: few
d_call: TRBD2
j_call: TRBJ2-1
cdr3_aa: CASSSRRRGSGPQYNEQFF
cdr3_nt: TGTGCCAGCAGCTCGCGGCGGCGCGGGAGCGGTCCCCAATACAATGAGCAGTTCTTC

v_call: TRBV5-4
clone_size: -
d_call: TRBD2
j_call: TRBJ2-1
cdr3_aa: CASSYSGGAKVGVEQFF
cdr3_nt: TGTGCCAGCAGTTATAGCGGGGGGGCAAAGGTTGGGGTCGAGCAGTTCTTC

v_call: TRBV5-5
clone_size: -
d_call: -
j_call: TRBJ1-6
cdr3_aa: CASSLYTGMGSPLHF
cdr3_nt: TGTGCCAGCAGCTTGTATACAGGGATGGGCTCACCCCTCCACTTT

v_call: TRBV11-2
clone_size: -
d_call: -
j_call: TRBJ2-1
cdr3_aa: CASSSLWSGPYNEQFF
cdr3_nt: TGTGCCAGCAGCTCCCTTTGGAGCGGACCCTACAATGAGCAGTTCTTC

v_call: TRBV4-3
clone_size: -
d_call: TRBD1
j_call: TRBJ1-2
cdr3_aa: CASSQEVGQGAVYGYTF
cdr3_nt: TGCGCCAGCAGCCAAGAGGTGGGACAGGGGGCGGTCTATGGCTACACCTTC

v_call: TRBV11-1
clone_size: -
d_call: -
j_call: TRBJ2-5
cdr3_aa: CASSRQETQYF
cdr3_nt: TGTGCCAGCAGCCGGCAGGAGACCCAGTACTTC

v_call: TRBV19
clone_size: many
d_call: TRBD1
j_call: TRBJ1-2
cdr3_aa: CASSIDGTGHYGYTF
cdr3_nt: TGTGCCAGTAGTATAGATGGGACAGGTCACTATGGCTACACCTTC

v_call: TRBV19
clone_size: -
d_call: -
j_call: TRBJ2-7
cdr3_aa: CASSWREGDEQYF
cdr3_nt: TGTGCCAGTAGTTGGCGGGAAGGTGACGAGCAGTACTTC

v_call: TRBV2
clone_size: -
d_call: -
j_call: TRBJ2-1
cdr3_aa: CASSPLSNEQFF
cdr3_nt: TGTGCCAGCAGCCCCCTCTCCAATGAGCAGTTCTTC

v_call: TRBV12-3/TRBV12-4
clone_size: -
d_call: -
j_call: TRBJ2-7
cdr3_aa: CASSTGWYEQYF
cdr3_nt: TGTGCCAGCAGCACAGGGTGGTACGAGCAGTACTTC

v_call: TRBV12-3/TRBV12-4
clone_size: once
d_call: -
j_call: TRBJ2-7
cdr3_aa: CASSLEGAYEQYF
cdr3_nt: TGTGCCAGCAGTTTAGAGGGGGCCTACGAGCAGTACTTC

v_call: TRBV10-3
clone_size: -
d_call: -
j_call: TRBJ2-2
cdr3_aa: CAISLTRDTGELFF
cdr3_nt: TGTGCCATCAGTTTAACCCGGGACACCGGGGAGCTGTTTTTT

v_call: TRBV7-9
clone_size: -
d_call: -
j_call: TRBJ1-4
cdr3_aa: CASSSQQTTGKLFF
cdr3_nt: TGTGCCAGCAGCTCCCAACAGACCACTGGGAAACTGTTTTTT

v_call: TRBV7-3
clone_size: -
d_call: -
j_call: TRBJ1-1
cdr3_aa: CASSLTESGHTEAFF
cdr3_nt: TGTGCCAGCAGCTTAACTGAGTCCGGACACACTGAAGCTTTCTTT

v_call: TRBV27
clone_size: -
d_call: -
j_call: TRBJ2-3
cdr3_aa: CASSLSSLPSTDTQYF
cdr3_nt: TGTGCCAGCAGTTTATCTAGTTTACCCAGCACAGATACGCAGTATTTT

v_call: TRBV28
clone_size: -
d_call: -
j_call: TRBJ1-2
cdr3_aa: CASSLPHRLREGYTF
cdr3_nt: TGTGCCAGCAGTCTCCCCCACCGATTACGAGAAGGCTACACCTTC

v_call: TRBV27
clone_size: -
d_call: TRBD1
j_call: TRBJ1-6
cdr3_aa: CASKPPRGEGQSPLHF
cdr3_nt: TGTGCCAGCAAACCACCCAGGGGGGAGGGGCAGTCACCCCTCCACTTT

v_call: TRBV5-1
clone_size: once
d_call: TRBD1
j_call: TRBJ2-3
cdr3_aa: CASSFNPGQNTDTQYF
cdr3_nt: TGCGCCAGCAGCTTTAATCCGGGACAGAACACAGATACGCAGTATTTT

v_call: TRBV4-1
clone_size: -
d_call: -
j_call: TRBJ1-5
cdr3_aa: CASSQGRLQVGNQPQHF
cdr3_nt: TGCGCCAGCAGCCAGGGGCGGTTACAGGTCGGCAATCAGCCCCAGCATTTT

v_call: TRBV15
clone_size: -
d_call: -
j_call: TRBJ2-2
cdr3_aa: CATSLTGAGELFF
cdr3_nt: TGTGCCACCAGCCTGACCGGGGCCGGGGAGCTGTTTTTT